The rows below give T cell receptor beta chains drawn from one sample of a study of blood T cell repertoires in COVID-19. Here immunoSEQ multiplex PCR was the method, and the copy in TCRdb shows in-frame clones only, minus some. The sample yields a few hundred thousand clones, roughly four fifths seen once. Source material: peripheral blood. The receptors derive from a man aged 80 or over with acute or convalescent COVID-19. Each CDR3 is given with its conserved first and last residue. A D gene is named only where the DNA matches it firmly. Size is stated for part of the rows, as once, few or many counts, or as a class when the clone is expanded.

cdr3_nt: TGTGCCAGCAGCCAAGATACTCTCCCATTGTGGGAGCAGTACTTC
cdr3_aa: CASSQDTLPLWEQYF
v_call: TRBV3-1/TRBV3-2
clone_size: once
j_call: TRBJ2-7
d_call: NA

cdr3_nt: TGTGCCAGCAGCTTATCGACAAAACACCAGCAGTTCTTC
cdr3_aa: CASSLSTKHQQFF
v_call: TRBV7-2
clone_size: NA
j_call: TRBJ2-1
d_call: NA

cdr3_nt: TGTGCCACCAGTGACCCCAGACGGGAACCTTTCTACGAGCAGTACTTC
cdr3_aa: CATSDPRREPFYEQYF
v_call: TRBV24-1
clone_size: NA
j_call: TRBJ2-7
d_call: NA

cdr3_nt: TGTGCCAGCAGTTACTCGAAGGACAGAGCTAACTATGGCTACACCTTC
cdr3_aa: CASSYSKDRANYGYTF
v_call: TRBV6-6
clone_size: NA
j_call: TRBJ1-2
d_call: NA

cdr3_nt: TGTGCCAGCAGTGAAGGGGACAGGGGGAGGAGAGAGACCCAGTACTTC
cdr3_aa: CASSEGDRGRRETQYF
v_call: TRBV2
clone_size: NA
j_call: TRBJ2-5
d_call: TRBD1

cdr3_nt: TGTGCCAGCACCCCGGGAAACACCTACGAGCAGTACTTC
cdr3_aa: CASTPGNTYEQYF
v_call: TRBV5-5
clone_size: NA
j_call: TRBJ2-7
d_call: NA

cdr3_nt: TGTGCCAGCAGCTTGGCCAGGCTAGCGGGAGGAGGGTCCTACGAGCAGTACTTC
cdr3_aa: CASSLARLAGGGSYEQYF
v_call: TRBV5-8
clone_size: NA
j_call: TRBJ2-7
d_call: TRBD2

cdr3_nt: TGTGCCAGCAGCTTACGGCAAGCGGGCACAGATACGCAGTATTTT
cdr3_aa: CASSLRQAGTDTQYF
v_call: TRBV11-3
clone_size: NA
j_call: TRBJ2-3
d_call: NA

cdr3_nt: TGTGCCAGCACCACGAGTCGGGACAGCTTTTCACCCCTCCACTTT
cdr3_aa: CASTTSRDSFSPLHF
v_call: TRBV25-1
clone_size: NA
j_call: TRBJ1-6
d_call: TRBD1

cdr3_nt: TGTGCCAGCTCACCTACGGGACAGGGTGTCCACGAGCAGTACTTC
cdr3_aa: CASSPTGQGVHEQYF
v_call: TRBV5-4
clone_size: NA
j_call: TRBJ2-7
d_call: TRBD1

cdr3_nt: TGTGCCAGTAGAGTACCGCTTCGGACAGGGGGGATTGAAGCTTTCTTT
cdr3_aa: CASRVPLRTGGIEAFF
v_call: TRBV19
clone_size: NA
j_call: TRBJ1-1
d_call: TRBD1

cdr3_nt: TGTGCCAGCAGTGAAGTAGGGGAGGCTGAGCAGTTCTTC
cdr3_aa: CASSEVGEAEQFF
v_call: TRBV6-4
clone_size: NA
j_call: TRBJ2-1
d_call: NA

cdr3_nt: TGTGCCAGCAGCTTACTCCAGGGGGCGAACACCGGGGAGCTGTTTTTT
cdr3_aa: CASSLLQGANTGELFF
v_call: TRBV11-3
clone_size: NA
j_call: TRBJ2-2
d_call: TRBD1

cdr3_nt: TGTGCCAGCAGTTACTCGATTGGTCCCAGACAGGGGATTTTTGGCAATCAGCCCCAGCATTTT
cdr3_aa: CASSYSIGPRQGIFGNQPQHF
v_call: TRBV6-2/TRBV6-3
clone_size: few
j_call: TRBJ1-5
d_call: TRBD1

cdr3_nt: TGTGCCAGCTCCCAGAGGGGGCAGGGCGGGGAGCAGTTCTTC
cdr3_aa: CASSQRGQGGEQFF
v_call: TRBV18
clone_size: once
j_call: TRBJ2-1
d_call: TRBD1

cdr3_nt: TGCGCCAGCAGTCTGCCGGATTCACCCCTCCACTTT
cdr3_aa: CASSLPDSPLHF
v_call: TRBV23-1
clone_size: few
j_call: TRBJ1-6
d_call: NA

cdr3_nt: TGTGCCTGGAGTGGCGGGACCCAGCTTGGGAACACCATATATTTT
cdr3_aa: CAWSGGTQLGNTIYF
v_call: TRBV30
clone_size: NA
j_call: TRBJ1-3
d_call: NA

cdr3_nt: TGTGCCAGCTCACCGGGACAGGGGAATGGCTACACCTTC
cdr3_aa: CASSPGQGNGYTF
v_call: TRBV18
clone_size: NA
j_call: TRBJ1-2
d_call: TRBD1

cdr3_nt: TGCGCCAGCAGCTTGGCCGTGACTTGGGGGGATATGAACACTGAAGCTTTCTTT
cdr3_aa: CASSLAVTWGDMNTEAFF
v_call: TRBV5-1
clone_size: NA
j_call: TRBJ1-1
d_call: NA

cdr3_nt: TGTGCCAGCAGCCAAAGGGACAGGGTTTCACCCCTCCACTTT
cdr3_aa: CASSQRDRVSPLHF
v_call: TRBV3-1/TRBV3-2
clone_size: NA
j_call: TRBJ1-6
d_call: TRBD1

cdr3_nt: TGCGCCAGCAGCCCCGACAAAGCTGGCTACACCTTC
cdr3_aa: CASSPDKAGYTF
v_call: TRBV5-1
clone_size: few
j_call: TRBJ1-2
d_call: NA

cdr3_nt: TGTGCCAGCAGCTTAGCCGGGACACGTAATGAAAAACTGTTTTTT
cdr3_aa: CASSLAGTRNEKLFF
v_call: TRBV7-6
clone_size: NA
j_call: TRBJ1-4
d_call: NA

cdr3_nt: TGCAGCGTGGCAGGGATGTCCTACGAGCAGTACTTC
cdr3_aa: CSVAGMSYEQYF
v_call: TRBV29-1
clone_size: NA
j_call: TRBJ2-7
d_call: NA

cdr3_nt: TGCGCCAGCAGCTTGGCCTTTGACCTAGCGGGAGAAGAGACCCAGTACTTC
cdr3_aa: CASSLAFDLAGEETQYF
v_call: TRBV5-1
clone_size: NA
j_call: TRBJ2-5
d_call: TRBD2

cdr3_nt: TGTGCCAGCTCACCTCAAAGGACAGGTAGGGCGACTGAAGCTTTCTTT
cdr3_aa: CASSPQRTGRATEAFF
v_call: TRBV18
clone_size: NA
j_call: TRBJ1-1
d_call: TRBD1

cdr3_nt: TGCGCCAGCAGCCCCGCGGGAGTTATGAACACTGAAGCTTTCTTT
cdr3_aa: CASSPAGVMNTEAFF
v_call: TRBV4-1
clone_size: NA
j_call: TRBJ1-1
d_call: NA

cdr3_nt: TGTGCCAGCAGTTTTAGCCGGGCTGAAGCTTTCTTT
cdr3_aa: CASSFSRAEAFF
v_call: TRBV12-3/TRBV12-4
clone_size: NA
j_call: TRBJ1-1
d_call: NA

cdr3_nt: TGTGCCAGCAGCCAGGACAGTCCCCACTATGGCTACACCTTC
cdr3_aa: CASSQDSPHYGYTF
v_call: TRBV3-1/TRBV3-2
clone_size: NA
j_call: TRBJ1-2
d_call: NA

cdr3_nt: TGTGCCAGCAGCTCCGGGACAGACTACGAGCAGTACTTC
cdr3_aa: CASSSGTDYEQYF
v_call: TRBV11-1
clone_size: few
j_call: TRBJ2-7
d_call: TRBD1

cdr3_nt: TGTGCCTGGAGTGTAATGGCCCTCATAACCGGGGAGCTGTTTTTT
cdr3_aa: CAWSVMALITGELFF
v_call: TRBV30
clone_size: NA
j_call: TRBJ2-2
d_call: NA

cdr3_nt: TGTGCCAGCAGCCAGGGGGCGAGCAATCAGCCCCAGCATTTT
cdr3_aa: CASSQGASNQPQHF
v_call: TRBV7-9
clone_size: once
j_call: TRBJ1-5
d_call: TRBD1

cdr3_nt: TGTGCCAGCAGCTGGGGCGGAAGCCCCTATGGCTACACCTTC
cdr3_aa: CASSWGGSPYGYTF
v_call: TRBV7-9
clone_size: NA
j_call: TRBJ1-2
d_call: NA

cdr3_nt: TGTGCCAGCTCACCGCCCGGGACAGGCTCTGGCAATGAGCAGTTCTTC
cdr3_aa: CASSPPGTGSGNEQFF
v_call: TRBV18
clone_size: NA
j_call: TRBJ2-1
d_call: TRBD1

cdr3_nt: TGCAGTGCAAGTCGCGGGGGCAACAATCAGCCCCAGCATTTT
cdr3_aa: CSASRGGNNQPQHF
v_call: TRBV20-1
clone_size: NA
j_call: TRBJ1-5
d_call: NA

cdr3_nt: TGTGCCAGCAGCTCGGTGAGCCCACAGGGGCCACATTCACCCCTCCACTTT
cdr3_aa: CASSSVSPQGPHSPLHF
v_call: TRBV28
clone_size: few
j_call: TRBJ1-6
d_call: TRBD1

cdr3_nt: TGTGCCAGCCTCCGGGACACCTTAGGGTATGGCTACACCTTC
cdr3_aa: CASLRDTLGYGYTF
v_call: TRBV2
clone_size: NA
j_call: TRBJ1-2
d_call: NA

cdr3_nt: TGCGCCAGCAGCGGGGGACAGACCGATAATTCACCCCTCCACTTT
cdr3_aa: CASSGGQTDNSPLHF
v_call: TRBV5-1
clone_size: NA
j_call: TRBJ1-6
d_call: TRBD1

cdr3_nt: TGTGCCAGCAGCCCGGGACTCAGCACAGATACGCAGTATTTT
cdr3_aa: CASSPGLSTDTQYF
v_call: TRBV9
clone_size: NA
j_call: TRBJ2-3
d_call: NA

cdr3_nt: TGTGCCACCAGTGTTGGACACTCCTATGGCTACACCTTC
cdr3_aa: CATSVGHSYGYTF
v_call: TRBV24-1
clone_size: NA
j_call: TRBJ1-2
d_call: NA

cdr3_nt: TGTGCCACCAACGACAGGGTGCAATGGGAAAAACTGTTTTTT
cdr3_aa: CATNDRVQWEKLFF
v_call: TRBV24-1
clone_size: NA
j_call: TRBJ1-4
d_call: TRBD1

cdr3_nt: TGCGCCAGCAGCCACCCGGGGACAGGGGACACTGAAGCTTTCTTT
cdr3_aa: CASSHPGTGDTEAFF
v_call: TRBV4-1
clone_size: NA
j_call: TRBJ1-1
d_call: TRBD1

cdr3_nt: TGTGCCAGCAGTTTCAGCGGGTTGGGCGAAAAACTGTTTTTT
cdr3_aa: CASSFSGLGEKLFF
v_call: TRBV28
clone_size: NA
j_call: TRBJ1-4
d_call: NA

cdr3_nt: TGTGCCAGCAGTTACGGACAGGTCTCCTACGAGCAGTACTTC
cdr3_aa: CASSYGQVSYEQYF
v_call: TRBV6-5
clone_size: NA
j_call: TRBJ2-7
d_call: TRBD1

cdr3_nt: TGTGCCAGCACTCGAACGGGGTACGCCGCCTACGAGCAGTACTTC
cdr3_aa: CASTRTGYAAYEQYF
v_call: TRBV5-6
clone_size: few
j_call: TRBJ2-7
d_call: NA

cdr3_nt: TGTGCCAGCAGTGAAGGCCTAGCGGGGGCCAATGAGCAGTTCTTC
cdr3_aa: CASSEGLAGANEQFF
v_call: TRBV6-4
clone_size: NA
j_call: TRBJ2-1
d_call: TRBD2

cdr3_nt: TGTGCCAGCAGTTATCCAGGGGGAGGCTATGGCTACACCTTC
cdr3_aa: CASSYPGGGYGYTF
v_call: TRBV6-2/TRBV6-3
clone_size: NA
j_call: TRBJ1-2
d_call: TRBD1

cdr3_nt: TGTGCCTGGAGTGTTAGACGGGTGGGTGGCTACACCTTC
cdr3_aa: CAWSVRRVGGYTF
v_call: TRBV30
clone_size: NA
j_call: TRBJ1-2
d_call: NA

cdr3_nt: TGTGCCAGCTCACCACCGGCGGGAGGAAACACCGGGGAGCTGTTTTTT
cdr3_aa: CASSPPAGGNTGELFF
v_call: TRBV18
clone_size: NA
j_call: TRBJ2-2
d_call: TRBD2

cdr3_nt: TGTGCCAGCACGAGGGACAGGGCCTACGAGCAGTACTTC
cdr3_aa: CASTRDRAYEQYF
v_call: TRBV12-3/TRBV12-4
clone_size: NA
j_call: TRBJ2-7
d_call: TRBD1

cdr3_nt: TGCGCCAGCAGCCAAGGACTTACTCAGACCGGGGAGCTGTTTTTT
cdr3_aa: CASSQGLTQTGELFF
v_call: TRBV4-1
clone_size: NA
j_call: TRBJ2-2
d_call: NA

cdr3_nt: TGTGCCAGTAGTATACCCCGGGGACAGCTGAATCAGCCCCAGCATTTT
cdr3_aa: CASSIPRGQLNQPQHF
v_call: TRBV19
clone_size: once
j_call: TRBJ1-5
d_call: TRBD1

cdr3_nt: TGCGCCAGCAGGCCGCACAGGGGGCGCGGCTATAATTCACCCCTCCACTTT
cdr3_aa: CASRPHRGRGYNSPLHF
v_call: TRBV5-1
clone_size: NA
j_call: TRBJ1-6
d_call: TRBD1

cdr3_nt: TGTGCCATCAGGCAGGACGGAGGTCCCGGCAATGAGCAGTTCTTC
cdr3_aa: CAIRQDGGPGNEQFF
v_call: TRBV10-3
clone_size: NA
j_call: TRBJ2-1
d_call: NA

cdr3_nt: TGTGCCAGCAGCACCCTGGCCCTCGAGCAGTACTTC
cdr3_aa: CASSTLALEQYF
v_call: TRBV5-6
clone_size: NA
j_call: TRBJ2-7
d_call: NA